A selection of T cell receptor beta chains follows, all from one sample in a study of cytomegalovirus exposure and HLA in healthy donors. Clones were sequenced by immunoSEQ multiplex PCR, and TCRdb holds only the in-frame ones, with some missing. The sample data list fewer than 45,000 clones. Material: PBMCs. The receptors were sampled from a man aged 35 to 55 in good health and CMV-seropositive. Each CDR3 is given without its conserved first and last residue.

len: 12; v_gene: TRBV2; CDR3aa: ASRGRTANEKLF
len: 15; v_gene: TRBV18; CDR3aa: ASSPGQGGQKGTEAF
len: 12; v_gene: TRBV27; CDR3aa: ASSLTGTGFEQF
len: 12; v_gene: TRBV5-1; CDR3aa: ASSYQGFNYGYT
len: 12; v_gene: TRBV28; CDR3aa: ASGAGVSKNIQY
len: 11; v_gene: TRBV7-3; CDR3aa: ASSPGLNNEQF
len: 14; v_gene: TRBV7-6; CDR3aa: ASSLRGGPNTGELF
len: 17; v_gene: TRBV7-9; CDR3aa: ASSHPRTSGNANTGELF
len: 16; v_gene: TRBV5-1; CDR3aa: ASSLGTSGLSSYNEQF
len: 10; v_gene: TRBV28; CDR3aa: ASSEQGETQY
len: 13; v_gene: TRBV9; CDR3aa: ASSVGAENTGELF
len: 12; v_gene: TRBV27; CDR3aa: ASSFLTGSQPQH
len: 16; v_gene: TRBV18; CDR3aa: ASSPPRADRPNHNEQF
len: 16; v_gene: TRBV29-1; CDR3aa: SVLIGLAGVGLYNEQF
len: 11; v_gene: TRBV11-2; CDR3aa: ASSLAENTEAF
len: 10; v_gene: TRBV7-9; CDR3aa: ASTDRVYEQY
len: 15; v_gene: TRBV7-9; CDR3aa: ASSSREGAGVKNIQY
len: 14; v_gene: TRBV9; CDR3aa: ASSVEWWAGENEQY